These 7 T cell receptor beta chains originate from one sample sequenced in a study of glioma-infiltrating T cells. Using RNA template, CDR3s of TCR alpha and beta were amplified with iRepertoire arm-PCR. Using its own MiXCR run on the multiplex PCR reads, TCRdb lists one record per CDR3 protein. The sample carries about 130,000 distinct CDR3 sequences, roughly 25% recorded once. Sequenced: glioma tissue, nonneoplastic brain tissue, or PBMCs (not recorded which). Receptors were obtained from a human donor with low-grade glioma or glioblastoma, undergoing nonglioma brain surgery, or in good health (not recorded which).

This clonotype was recorded many times. CDR3 sequence reads: CSARGQGLARDEQYF. The CDR3 DNA reads TGCAGTGCTAGGGGGCAGGGACTGGCTAGGGACGAGCAGTACTTC. The chain uses TRBV20-1 and TRBJ2-7; possible D gene TRBD2, 6 bases. V lost 3 bases and J lost 5, with 20 bases in between. This CDR3 spans 15 amino acids. CDR1 and CDR2 from the germline V gene are DFQATT and SNEGSKA (reference sequence).

This clonotype came up many times. This chain connects TRBV20-1 to TRBJ1-5, with 8 bases aligning to TRBD1. Germline lookup yields CDR1 DFQATT and CDR2 SNEGSKA (reference sequence). The CDR3 is made up of 14 amino acids. Trimming cost V 0 bases and J 6 bases; bases outside gene matches: 4. CDR3 residues: CSARDGQGGQPQHF. In nucleotides, the CDR3 is TGCAGTGCTAGAGATGGACAGGGCGGTCAGCCCCAGCATTTT.

The chain uses TRBV6-1 and TRBJ2-6; no definite D call. This CDR3 is 14 amino acids long. V was pared by 4 bases and J by 1 base, with 5 bases between. Germline assignment: CDR1 MNHNS and CDR2 SASEGT. Written as DNA, the CDR3 is TGTGCCAGCAGTGTTCAGTCTGGGGCCAACGTCCTGACTTTC. This gives the protein CASSVQSGANVLTF.

This clonotype was counted once. It may be a read error: a sequence one base away is much more abundant. The J gene is TRBJ2-1, the V gene TRBV6-6; 7 bases are shared with TRBD2. The CDR3 runs to 18 residues. The germline V gene has CDR1 MNHNY and CDR2 SVGAGI (reference sequence). Trimming cost V 8 bases and J 8 bases; bases outside gene matches: 24. CDR3 nucleotide sequence: TGTGCCAGCTCGGCAGGGTGGGGAGAAGGGGAGGGCCGGTATGAGCAGTTCTTC. Amino acids: CASSAGWGEGEGRYEQFF.

In its sample, this clonotype was seen many times. The gene calls are TRBV6-2 or TRBV6-3 and TRBJ1-1, with D uncertain. Trimming took 3 bases from V and 9 from J, leaving 8 bases between them. CDR1 and CDR2 (germline): MNHEY, SVGEGT. The length of the CDR3 is 11 residues. The DNA for the CDR3 is TGTGCCAGCAGTTATGGTACTCAAGCTTTCTTT. As protein: CASSYGTQAFF.

In this sample, this clonotype turned up many times. J is TRBJ2-5 and V is TRBV20-1; 9 nucleotides line up with TRBD1. The CDR3 totals 14 residues. Trimming cost V 4 bases and J 1 base; bases outside gene matches: 4. CDR1 and CDR2 (germline): DFQATT, SNEGSKA (reference sequence). The CDR3 bases are TGCAGTGCTAAACAGGGGGCGCCCCAAGAGACCCAGTACTTC. Translation: CSAKQGAPQETQYF.

This clonotype was detected ten times or more. This chain connects TRBV4-1 to TRBJ2-1, with a possible D match to TRBD1 (5 bases). Germline V gene sequence: CDR1 MGHRA, CDR2 YSYEKL. V lost 3 bases and J 9 bases, leaving 12 bases between the germline ends. This CDR3 has 13 amino acids. The CDR3 is CASSQAQGVEQFF. CDR3 DNA sequence: TGCGCCAGCAGCCAGGCCCAAGGGGTTGAGCAGTTCTTC.